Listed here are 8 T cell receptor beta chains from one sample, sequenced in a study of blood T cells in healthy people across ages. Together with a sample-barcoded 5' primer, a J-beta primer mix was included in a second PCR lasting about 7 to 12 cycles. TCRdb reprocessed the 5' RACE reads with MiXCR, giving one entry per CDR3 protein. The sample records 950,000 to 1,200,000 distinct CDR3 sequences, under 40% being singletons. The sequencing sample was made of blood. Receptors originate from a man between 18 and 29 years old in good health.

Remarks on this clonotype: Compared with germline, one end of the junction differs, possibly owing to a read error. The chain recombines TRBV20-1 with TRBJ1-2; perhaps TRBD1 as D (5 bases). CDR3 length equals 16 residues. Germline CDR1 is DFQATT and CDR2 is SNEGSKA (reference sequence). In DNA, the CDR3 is TGCAGTGCTAGAGATTCCGCAGGGCTAGCTAACGATGGCTACACCTTC. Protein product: CSARDSAGLANDGYTF.

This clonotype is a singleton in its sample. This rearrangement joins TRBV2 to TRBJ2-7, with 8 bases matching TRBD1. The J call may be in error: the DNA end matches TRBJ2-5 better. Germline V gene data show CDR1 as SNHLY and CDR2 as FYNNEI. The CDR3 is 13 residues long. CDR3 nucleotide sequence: TGTGCCAGCAGGCAGGGGGCTGGAGAGACCCAGTACTTC. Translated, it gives CASRQGAGETQYF.

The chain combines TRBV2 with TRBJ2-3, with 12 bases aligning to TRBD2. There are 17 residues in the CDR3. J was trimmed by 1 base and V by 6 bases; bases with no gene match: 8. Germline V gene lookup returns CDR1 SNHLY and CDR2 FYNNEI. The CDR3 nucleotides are TGTGCCAGCAGGTGGCTAGCGGGGGGGAAAGGCACAGATACGCAGTATTTT. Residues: CASRWLAGGKGTDTQYF.

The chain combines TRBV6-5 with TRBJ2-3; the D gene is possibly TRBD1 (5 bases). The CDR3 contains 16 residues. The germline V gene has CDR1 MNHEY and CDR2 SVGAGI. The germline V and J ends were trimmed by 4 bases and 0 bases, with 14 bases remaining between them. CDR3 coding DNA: TGTGCCAGCAGTTCGGCCGGTTGGGGCAGCACAGATACGCAGTATTTT. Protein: CASSSAGWGSTDTQYF.

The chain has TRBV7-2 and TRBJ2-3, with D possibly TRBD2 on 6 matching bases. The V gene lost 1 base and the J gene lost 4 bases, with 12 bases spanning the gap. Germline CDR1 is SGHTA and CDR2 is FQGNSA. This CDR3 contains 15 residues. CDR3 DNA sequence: TGTGCCAGCAGCTTAGTAGCGGCAAGCTCAGATACGCAGTATTTT. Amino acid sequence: CASSLVAASSDTQYF.

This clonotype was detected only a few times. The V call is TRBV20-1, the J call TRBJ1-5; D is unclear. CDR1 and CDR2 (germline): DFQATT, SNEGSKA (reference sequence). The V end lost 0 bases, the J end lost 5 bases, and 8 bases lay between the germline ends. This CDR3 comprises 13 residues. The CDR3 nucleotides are TGCAGTGCTAGAGAGGGGATCCATCAGCCCCAGCATTTT. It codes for CSAREGIHQPQHF.

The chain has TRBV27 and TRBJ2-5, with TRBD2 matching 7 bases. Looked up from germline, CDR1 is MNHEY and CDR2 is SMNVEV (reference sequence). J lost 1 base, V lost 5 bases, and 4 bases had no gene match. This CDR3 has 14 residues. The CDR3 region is CASSRSSGQETQYF. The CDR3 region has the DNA TGTGCCAGCAGTCGTTCTAGCGGCCAAGAGACCCAGTACTTC.

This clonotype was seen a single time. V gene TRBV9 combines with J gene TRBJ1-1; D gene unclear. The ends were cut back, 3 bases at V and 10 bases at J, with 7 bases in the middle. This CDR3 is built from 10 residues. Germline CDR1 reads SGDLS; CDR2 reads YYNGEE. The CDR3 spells CASSAGPAFF. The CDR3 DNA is TGTGCCAGCAGCGCAGGCCCAGCTTTCTTT.